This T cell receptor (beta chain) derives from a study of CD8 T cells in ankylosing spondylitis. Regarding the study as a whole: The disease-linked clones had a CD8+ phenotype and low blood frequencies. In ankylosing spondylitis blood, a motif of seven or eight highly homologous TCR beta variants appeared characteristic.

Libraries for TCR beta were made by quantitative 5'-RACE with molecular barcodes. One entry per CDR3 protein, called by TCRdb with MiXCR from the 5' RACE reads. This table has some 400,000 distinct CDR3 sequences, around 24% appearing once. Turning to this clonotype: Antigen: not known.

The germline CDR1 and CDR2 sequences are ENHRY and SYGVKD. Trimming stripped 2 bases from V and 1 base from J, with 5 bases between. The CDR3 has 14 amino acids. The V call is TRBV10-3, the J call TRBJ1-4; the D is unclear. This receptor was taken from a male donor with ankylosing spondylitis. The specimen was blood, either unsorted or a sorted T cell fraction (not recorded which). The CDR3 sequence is CAISERGTNEKLFF. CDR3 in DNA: TGTGCCATCAGTGAGAGAGGAACTAATGAAAAACTGTTTTTT.